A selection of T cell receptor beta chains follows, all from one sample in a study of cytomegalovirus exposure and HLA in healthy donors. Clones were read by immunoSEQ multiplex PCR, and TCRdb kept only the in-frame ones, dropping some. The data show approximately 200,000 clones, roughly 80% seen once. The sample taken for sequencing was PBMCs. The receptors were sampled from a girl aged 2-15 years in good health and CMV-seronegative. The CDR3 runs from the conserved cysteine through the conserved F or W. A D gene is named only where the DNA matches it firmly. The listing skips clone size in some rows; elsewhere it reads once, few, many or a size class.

cdr3_aa: CASSADRGVSYNEQFF
cdr3_nt: TGTGCCAGCAGTGCGGACAGGGGAGTTTCCTACAATGAGCAGTTCTTC
v_call: TRBV25-1
j_call: TRBJ2-1
clone_size: .
d_call: TRBD1

cdr3_aa: CASSPGEGVGELFF
cdr3_nt: TGTGCCAGCAGCCCTGGGGAGGGTGTCGGGGAGCTGTTTTTT
v_call: TRBV7-9
j_call: TRBJ2-2
clone_size: .
d_call: TRBD2

cdr3_aa: CASSFDRAGYTF
cdr3_nt: TGTGCCAGCAGCTTTGACAGGGCTGGCTACACCTTC
v_call: TRBV5-4
j_call: TRBJ1-2
clone_size: .
d_call: TRBD1

cdr3_aa: CASSIGRGLETQYF
cdr3_nt: TGTGCCAGTAGTATAGGTCGGGGGTTGGAGACCCAGTACTTC
v_call: TRBV19
j_call: TRBJ2-5
clone_size: .
d_call: .

cdr3_aa: CASSYQGANTGELFF
cdr3_nt: TGTGCCAGCAGTTATCAGGGCGCGAACACCGGGGAGCTGTTTTTT
v_call: TRBV25-1
j_call: TRBJ2-2
clone_size: .
d_call: .

cdr3_aa: CASSSTWGQAFF
cdr3_nt: TGTGCCAGCAGCTCGACATGGGGGCAAGCTTTCTTT
v_call: TRBV27
j_call: TRBJ1-1
clone_size: .
d_call: .

cdr3_aa: CASTKREGPYEQHF
cdr3_nt: TGCGCCAGCACCAAGCGGGAGGGCCCTTACGAGCAGCACTTC
v_call: TRBV5-1
j_call: TRBJ2-7
clone_size: .
d_call: TRBD2

cdr3_aa: CASSLGELTGLGYTF
cdr3_nt: TGTGCCAGCAGCTTAGGGGAACTGACAGGGCTGGGCTACACCTTC
v_call: TRBV11-2
j_call: TRBJ1-2
clone_size: once
d_call: TRBD1

cdr3_aa: CASSIMRTGELFF
cdr3_nt: TGTGCCAGCAGTATTATGCGCACCGGGGAGCTGTTTTTT
v_call: TRBV2
j_call: TRBJ2-2
clone_size: .
d_call: .

cdr3_aa: CASSPSRDRVYEQYF
cdr3_nt: TGTGCCAGCAGCCCTTCTCGGGACAGGGTCTACGAGCAGTACTTC
v_call: TRBV7-8
j_call: TRBJ2-7
clone_size: .
d_call: TRBD1

cdr3_aa: CASSQPGQGAFLNTEAFF
cdr3_nt: TGTGCCAGCAGCCAGCCGGGACAGGGAGCTTTCTTGAACACTGAAGCTTTCTTT
v_call: TRBV5-6
j_call: TRBJ1-1
clone_size: .
d_call: TRBD1

cdr3_aa: CASSATREGTQYF
cdr3_nt: TGTGCCAGCAGTGCTACCAGGGAGGGGACCCAGTACTTC
v_call: TRBV2
j_call: TRBJ2-5
clone_size: .
d_call: TRBD2

cdr3_aa: CASSKEVGSYEQYF
cdr3_nt: TGTGCCAGCAGTAAGGAGGTAGGATCCTACGAGCAGTACTTC
v_call: TRBV2
j_call: TRBJ2-7
clone_size: .
d_call: .

cdr3_aa: CASSLAGVNTEAFF
cdr3_nt: TGTGCCAGCAGCTTAGCAGGGGTGAACACTGAAGCTTTCTTT
v_call: TRBV7-9
j_call: TRBJ1-1
clone_size: .
d_call: .

cdr3_aa: CASSSDTEAFF
cdr3_nt: TGTGCCAGCAGTTCCGACACTGAAGCTTTCTTT
v_call: TRBV6-6
j_call: TRBJ1-1
clone_size: .
d_call: .

cdr3_aa: CASSYRAGNTEAFF
cdr3_nt: TGCGCCAGCAGCTACAGGGCGGGGAACACTGAAGCTTTCTTT
v_call: TRBV5-1
j_call: TRBJ1-1
clone_size: .
d_call: .

cdr3_aa: CASSLGLAGGTDTQYF
cdr3_nt: TGTGCCAGCAGCTTAGGACTAGCGGGAGGCACAGATACGCAGTATTTT
v_call: TRBV7-8
j_call: TRBJ2-3
clone_size: few
d_call: TRBD2

cdr3_aa: CASSRTGEDTGELFF
cdr3_nt: TGTGCCAGCTCAAGGACAGGGGAGGACACCGGGGAGCTGTTTTTT
v_call: TRBV18
j_call: TRBJ2-2
clone_size: .
d_call: TRBD1

cdr3_aa: CASSRGGGIETQYF
cdr3_nt: TGTGCCAGTAGCCGAGGGGGTGGAATAGAGACCCAGTACTTC
v_call: TRBV19
j_call: TRBJ2-5
clone_size: .
d_call: .

cdr3_aa: CASSQEGTRGVNEKLFF
cdr3_nt: TGTGCCAGCAGCCAAGAAGGGACCCGGGGGGTTAATGAAAAACTGTTTTTT
v_call: TRBV4-2
j_call: TRBJ1-4
clone_size: .
d_call: .

cdr3_aa: CSATGANEKLFF
cdr3_nt: TGCAGCGCGACAGGGGCTAATGAAAAACTGTTTTTT
v_call: TRBV29-1
j_call: TRBJ1-4
clone_size: .
d_call: TRBD1

cdr3_aa: CATRTSGHQETQYF
cdr3_nt: TGTGCCACCAGGACTAGCGGGCACCAAGAGACCCAGTACTTC
v_call: TRBV6-6
j_call: TRBJ2-5
clone_size: .
d_call: TRBD2

cdr3_aa: CASSTSSGAETQYF
cdr3_nt: TGCGCCAGCAGTACCTCTAGCGGTGCGGAGACCCAGTACTTC
v_call: TRBV5-1
j_call: TRBJ2-5
clone_size: .
d_call: TRBD2

cdr3_aa: CASSLEGLLNEQFF
cdr3_nt: TGTGCCAGCAGCTTAGAGGGACTCCTCAATGAGCAGTTCTTC
v_call: TRBV7-9
j_call: TRBJ2-1
clone_size: .
d_call: .

cdr3_aa: CASSLGANTEAFF
cdr3_nt: TGTGCCAGCAGCCTAGGGGCCAACACTGAAGCTTTCTTT
v_call: TRBV7-2
j_call: TRBJ1-1
clone_size: .
d_call: .

cdr3_aa: CARSLPGMMATNEKLFF
cdr3_nt: TGTGCCAGAAGCTTACCAGGTATGATGGCAACTAATGAAAAACTGTTTTTT
v_call: TRBV5-3
j_call: TRBJ1-4
clone_size: .
d_call: .

cdr3_aa: CASSWAPFTDTQYF
cdr3_nt: TGTGCCAGCAGCTGGGCTCCATTCACAGATACGCAGTATTTT
v_call: TRBV5-4
j_call: TRBJ2-3
clone_size: .
d_call: .

cdr3_aa: CASSQGWGSDELDNQPQHF
cdr3_nt: TGCGCCAGCAGTCAAGGTTGGGGCTCGGATGAACTGGACAATCAGCCCCAGCATTTT
v_call: TRBV23-1
j_call: TRBJ1-5
clone_size: .
d_call: .

cdr3_aa: CASRSGLQNTEAFF
cdr3_nt: TGTGCCAGCAGGTCAGGGTTACAGAACACTGAAGCTTTCTTT
v_call: TRBV6-5
j_call: TRBJ1-1
clone_size: .
d_call: .

cdr3_aa: CASSLSQRGRTDTQYF
cdr3_nt: TGTGCCAGCAGCTTGTCCCAGCGGGGGAGAACAGATACGCAGTATTTT
v_call: TRBV5-6
j_call: TRBJ2-3
clone_size: .
d_call: TRBD2

cdr3_aa: CASSWGLMNTEAFF
cdr3_nt: TGTGCCAGCAGCTGGGGACTGATGAACACTGAAGCTTTCTTT
v_call: TRBV5-6
j_call: TRBJ1-1
clone_size: few
d_call: .